These T cell receptor beta chains were read from a single sample in a study of Ad26.COV2.S vaccination and SARS-CoV-2 variants. Clones were read by immunoSEQ multiplex PCR, and TCRdb kept only the in-frame ones, dropping some. Altogether hundreds of thousands of clones are present, more than 80% being singletons, with the ten largest covering approximately 1.5%. The specimen was peripheral blood, collected in a trial of Ad26.COV2.S vaccine versus placebo. The source is a person aged 18-60 years who received the Ad26.COV2.S COVID-19 vaccine or a placebo. Both conserved end residues are part of each CDR3. A D gene is named only where the DNA matches it firmly. Only part of the rows carry a size: once, few, many, or a class if the clone is expanded.

j_call	clone_size	cdr3_length	v_call	d_call	cdr3_nt	cdr3_aa
TRBJ2-5	-	12	TRBV24-1	-	TGTGCCACCAGGGACAACCAAGAGACCCAGTACTTC	CATRDNQETQYF
TRBJ2-1	-	16	TRBV6-6	-	TGTGCCAGCAGCCCCCCCCAGGCGCGAGCAGACAATGAGCAGTTCTTC	CASSPPQARADNEQFF
TRBJ2-3	-	15	TRBV5-6	-	TGTGCCAGCAGCTTGGAGTTGACAGGCACAGATACGCAGTATTTT	CASSLELTGTDTQYF
TRBJ2-7	-	13	TRBV5-1	-	TGCGCCAGCAGCTCTGGCGGGGCCCGCGAGCAGTACTTC	CASSSGGAREQYF
TRBJ1-4	-	16	TRBV7-8	-	TGTGCCAGCAGCTCGACAGGTCTAGCAACTAATGAAAAACTGTTTTTT	CASSSTGLATNEKLFF
TRBJ2-2	-	17	TRBV19	TRBD2	TGTGCCATCCCGATACGGACTAGCGGTACGAACACCGGGGAGCTGTTTTTT	CAIPIRTSGTNTGELFF
TRBJ1-1	once	13	TRBV12-5	-	TGTGCTAGTGGTTCGAAGATGAACACTGAAGCTTTCTTT	CASGSKMNTEAFF
TRBJ2-7	-	14	TRBV6-5	-	TGTGCCAGCACCTACAGGTCCGAACTCTACGAGCAGTACTTC	CASTYRSELYEQYF
TRBJ2-3	-	14	TRBV19	-	TGTGCCAGTAGTATAGTAGGGTTCGCAGATACGCAGTATTTT	CASSIVGFADTQYF
TRBJ1-2	-	16	TRBV10-3	TRBD1	TGTGCCATCAGCAAGGGGGGACAGGGAGAAAACTATGGCTACACCTTC	CAISKGGQGENYGYTF
TRBJ2-5	-	13	TRBV2	-	TGTGCCAGCAGGGGATTCAGGGAAGAGACCCAGTACTTC	CASRGFREETQYF
TRBJ2-1	-	16	TRBV9	TRBD2	TGTGCCAGCAGCGTAGGGATAGCGGGGGTGGTCTATGAGCAGTTCTTC	CASSVGIAGVVYEQFF
TRBJ1-4	once	16	TRBV18	-	TGTGCCAGCTCACCCGGGACGCCTTCAACTAATGAAAAACTGTTTTTT	CASSPGTPSTNEKLFF
TRBJ2-5	-	15	TRBV9	TRBD1	TGTGCCAGCAGCCTCCGGACAGGGTTAGGAGAGACCCAGTACTTC	CASSLRTGLGETQYF
TRBJ2-7	-	13	TRBV10-1	-	TGCGCCAGCAGTCGGCAGGGGGGATTAGAGCAGTACTTC	CASSRQGGLEQYF
TRBJ1-1	once	16	TRBV6-5	-	TGTGCCAGCAGTTACGCGGGTGTCTGGGGGAACACTGAAGCTTTCTTT	CASSYAGVWGNTEAFF
TRBJ1-4	once	14	TRBV6-6	-	TGTGCCAGCAGTTACACCTCAACTAATGAAAAACTGTTTTTT	CASSYTSTNEKLFF
TRBJ2-7	-	16	TRBV24-1	-	TGTGCCACCAGTGACCCCCCTACTAGGATATTTGGCGAGCAGTACTTC	CATSDPPTRIFGEQYF
TRBJ1-1	-	14	TRBV6-6	TRBD1	TGTGCCAGCAACCTGGGACAGGGGAACACTGAAGCTTTCTTT	CASNLGQGNTEAFF
TRBJ2-7	few	14	TRBV6-1	-	TGTGCCAGCAGTGAAGGGGGGGCCAGGGTCGAGCAGTACTTC	CASSEGGARVEQYF
TRBJ2-7	-	14	TRBV5-1	TRBD1	TGCGCCAGCAGCTTAGGGGACAGGGTATACGAGCAGTACTTC	CASSLGDRVYEQYF
TRBJ1-2	once	13	TRBV6-5	-	TGTGCCAGCAGTTACACAGGTGCCGGAGGCTACACCTTC	CASSYTGAGGYTF
TRBJ2-3	-	15	TRBV3-1/TRBV3-2	TRBD1	TGTGCCAGCAGCCAAGGGGACAGGGTCACAGATACGCAGTATTTT	CASSQGDRVTDTQYF
TRBJ1-6	-	16	TRBV7-2	-	TGTGCCAGCAGCTTATATGGTGGACAGTTTAATTCACCCCTCCACTTT	CASSLYGGQFNSPLHF
TRBJ2-2	-	17	TRBV7-2	-	TGTGCCAGCAGCTTTGGACGGAGAACTTCGAACACCGGGGAGCTGTTTTTT	CASSFGRRTSNTGELFF
TRBJ1-1	-	12	TRBV3-1/TRBV3-2	-	TGTGCCAGCAGCCAAGATGAGACTGGAGCTTTCTTT	CASSQDETGAFF